This record looks at one T cell receptor beta chain sequence and its context. In Seattle, patients joined the study during active infection and were tracked longitudinally. The data were obtained in a study of blood T cell repertoires in COVID-19. Overall study context: COVID-19 samples from acute and convalescent phases originated in the United States, Italy and Spain.

Germline trimming cut 5 bases from V and 3 bases from J; bases unmatched to any gene: 4. CDR3 length equals 13 residues. In germline, CDR1 is LGHNA, CDR2 YNFKEQ. As originally analysed: Scientists estimated how many nucleated cells there were by amplifying reference gene primers. This table comes from immunoSEQ multiplex PCR, and its TCRdb copy is limited to in-frame clones, with some not included. V and J calls and clone size follow that table, whereas D and trimming were derived from the DNA. The sample lists 200,000 or so clones; around four fifths were seen once. The V call is TRBV4-2, the J call TRBJ2-7, with 7 bases lining up with TRBD1. The source is a man aged 60 to 75 with COVID-19, enrolled during active disease. Sequencing input: peripheral blood. CDR3 sequence reads: CASSYGTVYEQYF. In DNA form, the CDR3 reads TGTGCCAGCAGCTACGGGACAGTCTACGAGCAGTACTTC.